Sequencing of this T cell receptor (beta chain) was carried out in a study of beta chain features in type 1 diabetes. Findings and limits, study-wide: There were fewer insertions and more deletions at the VDJ junctions of type 1 diabetes patients. Moderate yet significant TCRB CDR3 shortening was seen in Type 1 diabetes patients in all four CD4+ subsets.

In regard to this clone: Its specificity is not known.

Every bit of the isolated RNA underwent reverse transcription, so sequencing read expressed TCRB transcripts. Sequencing used immunoSEQ multiplex PCR; TCRdb keeps in-frame clones, though not all of them. The table has about 900,000 clones, about a sixth seen once. CDR3 length: 15 residues. With 7 bases clipped from V and 3 bases from J, the junction kept 11 bases outside the gene matches. CDR1 and CDR2 from the germline V gene are SGHRS and YFSETQ. The rearrangement joins TRBV5-1 to TRBJ1-1; 8 bases align to TRBD1. The receptor comes from a woman between 18 and 29 years old in good health. The sequencing sample was made of naive CD4+ T cells from blood. The chain's CDR3 is CASYKGDRGDTEAFF. The CDR3 DNA reads as TGCGCCAGCTACAAAGGAGACAGGGGTGACACTGAAGCTTTCTTT.